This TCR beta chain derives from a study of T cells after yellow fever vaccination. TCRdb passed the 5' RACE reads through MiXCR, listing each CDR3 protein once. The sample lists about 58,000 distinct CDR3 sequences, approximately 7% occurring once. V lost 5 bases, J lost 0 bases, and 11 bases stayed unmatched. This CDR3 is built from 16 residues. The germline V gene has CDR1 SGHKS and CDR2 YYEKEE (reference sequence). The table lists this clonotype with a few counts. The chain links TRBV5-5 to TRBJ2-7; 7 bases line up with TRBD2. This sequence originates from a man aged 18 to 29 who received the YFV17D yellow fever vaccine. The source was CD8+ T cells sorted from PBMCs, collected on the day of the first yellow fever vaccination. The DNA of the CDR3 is TGTGCCAGCAGTTATACCACACGGGACTACTCCTACGAGCAGTACTTC. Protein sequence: CASSYTTRDYSYEQYF.